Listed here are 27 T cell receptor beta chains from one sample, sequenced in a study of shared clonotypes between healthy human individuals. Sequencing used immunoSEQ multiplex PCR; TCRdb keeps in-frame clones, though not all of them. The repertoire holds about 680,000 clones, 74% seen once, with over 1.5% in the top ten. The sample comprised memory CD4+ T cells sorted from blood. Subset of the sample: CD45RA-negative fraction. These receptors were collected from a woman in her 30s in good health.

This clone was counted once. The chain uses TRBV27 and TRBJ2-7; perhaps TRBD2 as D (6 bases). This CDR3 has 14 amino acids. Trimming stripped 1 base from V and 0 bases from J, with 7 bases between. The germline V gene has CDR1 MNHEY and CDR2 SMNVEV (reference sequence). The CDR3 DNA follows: TGTGCCAGCAGTTTATACGGGAGCTCCTACGAGCAGTACTTC. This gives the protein CASSLYGSSYEQYF.

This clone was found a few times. The CDR3 DNA reads TGTGCCTGGAGTGTATCCGGGAACATTCAGTACTTC. Amino acids: CAWSVSGNIQYF. The V call is TRBV30, the J call TRBJ2-4; D gene uncertain. CDR1 is GTSNPN and CDR2 is SVGIG in the germline V gene (reference sequence). The CDR3 is 12 residues long. The germline V and J ends were trimmed by 0 bases and 7 bases, with 7 bases remaining between them.

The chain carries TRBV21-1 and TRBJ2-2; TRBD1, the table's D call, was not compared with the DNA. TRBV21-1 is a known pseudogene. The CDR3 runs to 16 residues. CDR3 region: CASSNRRGPLTGELFF. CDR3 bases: TGTGCCAGCAGCAATCGCAGGGGTCCGTTGACCGGGGAGCTGTTTTTT.

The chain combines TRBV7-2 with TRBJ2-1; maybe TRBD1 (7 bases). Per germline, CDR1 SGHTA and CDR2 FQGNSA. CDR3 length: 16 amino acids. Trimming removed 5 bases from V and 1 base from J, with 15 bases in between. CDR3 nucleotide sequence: TGTGCCAGCAGCCCTAGACAGGGAGGATCCTACAATGAGCAGTTCTTC. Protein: CASSPRQGGSYNEQFF.

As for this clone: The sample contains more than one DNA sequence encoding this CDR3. The CDR3 DNA sequence: TGTGCCAGCAGCTTAGGGTCCTCGTATGGCTACACCTTC. Amino acids: CASSLGSSYGYTF. V usage is TRBV7-9 and J usage is TRBJ1-2; D is ambiguous. V was shortened by 1 base and J by 5 bases, with 8 bases between the two germline ends. Germline V gene sequence: CDR1 SEHNR, CDR2 FQNEAQ (reference sequence). The CDR3 has 13 amino acids. The full variable domain, completed using reference TRBV7-9 and TRBJ1-2, is DTGVSQNPRHKITKRGQNVTFRCDPISEHNRLYWYRQTLGQGPEFLTYFQNEAQLEKSRLLSDRFSAERPKGSFSTLEIQRTEQGDSAMYLCASSLGSSYGYTFGSGTRLTVV.

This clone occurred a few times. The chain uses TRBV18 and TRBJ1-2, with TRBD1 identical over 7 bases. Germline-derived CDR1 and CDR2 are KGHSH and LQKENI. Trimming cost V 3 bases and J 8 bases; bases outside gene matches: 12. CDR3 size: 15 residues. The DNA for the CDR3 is TGTGCCAGCTCACCGACCATAACAGGGGATGAGGGCTACACCTTC. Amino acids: CASSPTITGDEGYTF.

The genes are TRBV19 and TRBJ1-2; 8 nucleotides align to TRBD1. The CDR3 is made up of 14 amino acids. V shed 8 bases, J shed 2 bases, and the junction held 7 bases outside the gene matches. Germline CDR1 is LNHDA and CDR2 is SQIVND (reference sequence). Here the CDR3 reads CASRGTGGNYGYTF. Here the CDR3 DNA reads TGTGCCAGTCGTGGGACAGGAGGAAACTATGGCTACACCTTC.

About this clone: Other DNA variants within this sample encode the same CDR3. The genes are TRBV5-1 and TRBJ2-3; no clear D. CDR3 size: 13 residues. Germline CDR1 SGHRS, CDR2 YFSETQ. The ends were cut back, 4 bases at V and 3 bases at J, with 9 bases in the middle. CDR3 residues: CASSLGPTDTQYF. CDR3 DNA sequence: TGCGCCAGCAGCCTAGGGCCGACAGATACGCAGTATTTT. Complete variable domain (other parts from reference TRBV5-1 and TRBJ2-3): KAGVTQTPRYLIKTRGQQVTLSCSPISGHRSVSWYQQTPGQGLQFLFEYFSETQRNKGNFPGRFSGRQFSNSRSEMNVSTLELGDSALYLCASSLGPTDTQYFGPGTRLTVL.

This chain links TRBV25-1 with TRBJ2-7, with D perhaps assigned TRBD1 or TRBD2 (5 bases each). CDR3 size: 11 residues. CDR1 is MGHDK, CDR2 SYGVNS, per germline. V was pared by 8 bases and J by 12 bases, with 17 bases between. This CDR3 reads CASLGTVVLYF. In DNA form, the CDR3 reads TGTGCCAGCTTGGGGACGGTGGTTCTGTACTTC.

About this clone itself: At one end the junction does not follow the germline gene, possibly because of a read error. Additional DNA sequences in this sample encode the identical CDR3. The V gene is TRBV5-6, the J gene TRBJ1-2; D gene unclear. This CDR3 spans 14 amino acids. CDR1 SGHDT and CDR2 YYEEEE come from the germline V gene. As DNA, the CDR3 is TGTGCCAGCAGCTCCTCCGCTGAGGCCTATGGTTACACCTTC. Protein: CASSSSAEAYGYTF. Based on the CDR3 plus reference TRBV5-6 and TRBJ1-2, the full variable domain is DAGVTQSPTHLIKTRGQQVTLRCSPKSGHDTVSWYQQALGQGPQFIFQYYEEEERQRGNFPDRFSGHQFPNYSSELNVNALLLGDSALYLCASSSSAEAYGYTFGSGTRLTVV.

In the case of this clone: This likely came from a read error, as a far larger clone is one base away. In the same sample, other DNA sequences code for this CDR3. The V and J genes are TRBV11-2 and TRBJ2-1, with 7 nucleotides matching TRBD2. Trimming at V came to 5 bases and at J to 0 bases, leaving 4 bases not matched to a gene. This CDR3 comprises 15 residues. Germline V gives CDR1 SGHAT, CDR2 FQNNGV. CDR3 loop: CASSPQRDSYNEQFF. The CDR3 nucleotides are TGTGCCAGCAGCCCGCAGCGGGACTCCTACAATGAGCAGTTCTTC.

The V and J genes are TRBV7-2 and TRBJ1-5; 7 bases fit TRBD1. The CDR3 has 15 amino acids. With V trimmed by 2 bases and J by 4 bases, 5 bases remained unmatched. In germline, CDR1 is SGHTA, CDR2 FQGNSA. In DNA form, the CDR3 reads TGTGCCAGCAGCTTAATGGGACAGAGTAATCAGCCCCAGCATTTT. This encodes CASSLMGQSNQPQHF.

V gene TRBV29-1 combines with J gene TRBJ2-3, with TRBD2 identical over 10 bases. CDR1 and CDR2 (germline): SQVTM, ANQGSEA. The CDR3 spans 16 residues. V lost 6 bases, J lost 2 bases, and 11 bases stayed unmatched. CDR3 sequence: CSVVKGLADFTDTQYF. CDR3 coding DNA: TGCAGCGTCGTAAAAGGACTAGCGGACTTCACAGATACGCAGTATTTT.

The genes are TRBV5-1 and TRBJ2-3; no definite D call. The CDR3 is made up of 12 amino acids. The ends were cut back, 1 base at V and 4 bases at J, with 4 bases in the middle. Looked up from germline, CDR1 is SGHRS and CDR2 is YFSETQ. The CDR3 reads CASSLPSDTQYF. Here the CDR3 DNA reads TGCGCCAGCAGCTTGCCCTCAGATACGCAGTATTTT.

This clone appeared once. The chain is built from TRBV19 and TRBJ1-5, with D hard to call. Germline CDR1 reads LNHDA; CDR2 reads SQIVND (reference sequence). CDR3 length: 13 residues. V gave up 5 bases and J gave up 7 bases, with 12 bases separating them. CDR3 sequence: CASSPGVIQPQHF. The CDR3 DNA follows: TGTGCCAGTAGTCCGGGTGTCATACAGCCCCAGCATTTT.

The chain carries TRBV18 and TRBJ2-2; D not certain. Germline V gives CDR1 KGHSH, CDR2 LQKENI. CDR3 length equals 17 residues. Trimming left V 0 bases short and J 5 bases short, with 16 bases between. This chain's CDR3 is CASSPPSSAIGTGELFF. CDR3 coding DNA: TGTGCCAGCTCACCACCGTCCTCGGCGATAGGAACCGGGGAGCTGTTTTTT.

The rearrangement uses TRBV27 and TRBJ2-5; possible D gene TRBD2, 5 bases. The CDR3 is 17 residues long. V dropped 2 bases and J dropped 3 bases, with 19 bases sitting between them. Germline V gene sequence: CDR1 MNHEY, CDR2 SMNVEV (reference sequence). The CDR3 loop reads CASSLTYTSSPKETQYF. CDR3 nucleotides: TGTGCCAGCAGTTTAACGTATACTAGTTCCCCTAAAGAGACCCAGTACTTC.

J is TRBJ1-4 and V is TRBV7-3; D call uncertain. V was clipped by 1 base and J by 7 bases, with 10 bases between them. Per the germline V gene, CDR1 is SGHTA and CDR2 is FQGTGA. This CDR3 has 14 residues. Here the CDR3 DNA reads TGTGCCAGCAGCTTAAAAGTGTTCGTTGAAAAACTGTTTTTT. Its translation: CASSLKVFVEKLFF.

The CDR3 is CASSGTGGPMNTEAFF. The CDR3 DNA reads as TGTGCCAGCAGTGGGACAGGGGGGCCGATGAACACTGAAGCTTTCTTT. V is TRBV2 and J is TRBJ1-1, with 10 bases fitting TRBD1. The germline V gene has CDR1 SNHLY and CDR2 FYNNEI. V trimming: 4 bases; J trimming: 0 bases; junction bases outside the gene matches: 5. This CDR3 spans 16 amino acids. Based on the CDR3 plus reference TRBV2 and TRBJ1-1, the full variable domain is EPEVTQTPSHQVTQMGQEVILRCVPISNHLYFYWYRQILGQKVEFLVSFYNNEISEKSEIFDDQFSVERPDGSNFTLKIRSTKLEDSAMYFCASSGTGGPMNTEAFFGQGTRLTVV.

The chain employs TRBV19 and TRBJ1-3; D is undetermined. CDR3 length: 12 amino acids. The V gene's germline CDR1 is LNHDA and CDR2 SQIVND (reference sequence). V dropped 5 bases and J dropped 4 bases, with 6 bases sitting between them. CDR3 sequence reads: CASSREGNTIYF. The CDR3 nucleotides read TGTGCCAGTAGTCGGGAGGGAAACACCATATATTTT.

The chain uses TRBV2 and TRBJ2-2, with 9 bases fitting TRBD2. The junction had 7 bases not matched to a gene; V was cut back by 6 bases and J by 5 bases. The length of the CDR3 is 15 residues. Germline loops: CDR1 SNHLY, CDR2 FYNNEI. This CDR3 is CASSPWTSVTGELFF. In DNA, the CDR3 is TGTGCCAGCAGCCCATGGACTAGCGTGACCGGGGAGCTGTTTTTT. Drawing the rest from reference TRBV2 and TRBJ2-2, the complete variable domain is EPEVTQTPSHQVTQMGQEVILRCVPISNHLYFYWYRQILGQKVEFLVSFYNNEISEKSEIFDDQFSVERPDGSNFTLKIRSTKLEDSAMYFCASSPWTSVTGELFFGEGSRLTVL.

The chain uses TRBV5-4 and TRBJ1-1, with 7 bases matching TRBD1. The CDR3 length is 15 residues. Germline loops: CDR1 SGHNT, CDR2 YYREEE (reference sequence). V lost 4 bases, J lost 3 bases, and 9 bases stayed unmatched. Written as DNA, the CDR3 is TGTGCCAGCAGCGCGCCGGGACAGAGATACACTGAAGCTTTCTTT. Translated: CASSAPGQRYTEAFF.

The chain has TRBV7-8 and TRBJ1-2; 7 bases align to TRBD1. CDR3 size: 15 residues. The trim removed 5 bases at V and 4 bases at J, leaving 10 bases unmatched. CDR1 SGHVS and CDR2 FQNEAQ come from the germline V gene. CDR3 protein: CASSQKQGSFYGYTF. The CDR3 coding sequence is TGTGCCAGCAGCCAAAAACAGGGGAGCTTCTATGGCTACACCTTC.

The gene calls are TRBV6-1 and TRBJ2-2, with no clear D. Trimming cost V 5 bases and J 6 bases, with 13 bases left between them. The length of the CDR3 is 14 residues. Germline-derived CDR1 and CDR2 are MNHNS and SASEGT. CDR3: CASSSLDFSGELFF. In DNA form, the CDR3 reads TGTGCCAGCAGTTCCTTGGATTTTTCCGGGGAGCTGTTTTTT.

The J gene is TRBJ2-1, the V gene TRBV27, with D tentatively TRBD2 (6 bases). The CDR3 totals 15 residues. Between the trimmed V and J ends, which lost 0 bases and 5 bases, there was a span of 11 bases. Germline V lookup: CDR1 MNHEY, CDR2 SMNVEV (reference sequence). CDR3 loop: CASSLSRAGNNEQFF. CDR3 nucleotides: TGTGCCAGCAGTTTATCGCGAGCGGGCAACAATGAGCAGTTCTTC.

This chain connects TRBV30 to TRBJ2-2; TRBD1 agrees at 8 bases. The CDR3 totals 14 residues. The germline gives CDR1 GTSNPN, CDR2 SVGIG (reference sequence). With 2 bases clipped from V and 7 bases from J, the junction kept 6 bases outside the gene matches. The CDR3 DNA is TGTGCCTGGAGTACTGGACAGGGCATCGGGGAGCTGTTTTTT. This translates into CAWSTGQGIGELFF.

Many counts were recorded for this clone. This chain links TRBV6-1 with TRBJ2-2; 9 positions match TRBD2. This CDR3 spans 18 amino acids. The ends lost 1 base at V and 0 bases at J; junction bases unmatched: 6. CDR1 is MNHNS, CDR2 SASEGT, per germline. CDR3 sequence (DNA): TGTGCCAGCAGTGAAGGGCTAGCGGGGCCCTCGAACACCGGGGAGCTGTTTTTT. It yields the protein CASSEGLAGPSNTGELFF.